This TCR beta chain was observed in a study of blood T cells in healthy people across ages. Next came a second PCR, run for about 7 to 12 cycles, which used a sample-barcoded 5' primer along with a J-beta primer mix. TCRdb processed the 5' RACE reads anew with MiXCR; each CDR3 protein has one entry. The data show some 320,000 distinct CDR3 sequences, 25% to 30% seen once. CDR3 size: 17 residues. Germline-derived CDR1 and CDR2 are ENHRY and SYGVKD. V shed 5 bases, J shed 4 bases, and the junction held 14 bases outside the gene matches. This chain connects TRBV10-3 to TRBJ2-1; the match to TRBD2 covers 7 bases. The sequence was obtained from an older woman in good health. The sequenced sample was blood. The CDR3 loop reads CAISFLVGRGNYNEQFF. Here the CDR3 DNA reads TGTGCCATCAGTTTCCTGGTGGGGCGGGGGAATTACAATGAGCAGTTCTTC.